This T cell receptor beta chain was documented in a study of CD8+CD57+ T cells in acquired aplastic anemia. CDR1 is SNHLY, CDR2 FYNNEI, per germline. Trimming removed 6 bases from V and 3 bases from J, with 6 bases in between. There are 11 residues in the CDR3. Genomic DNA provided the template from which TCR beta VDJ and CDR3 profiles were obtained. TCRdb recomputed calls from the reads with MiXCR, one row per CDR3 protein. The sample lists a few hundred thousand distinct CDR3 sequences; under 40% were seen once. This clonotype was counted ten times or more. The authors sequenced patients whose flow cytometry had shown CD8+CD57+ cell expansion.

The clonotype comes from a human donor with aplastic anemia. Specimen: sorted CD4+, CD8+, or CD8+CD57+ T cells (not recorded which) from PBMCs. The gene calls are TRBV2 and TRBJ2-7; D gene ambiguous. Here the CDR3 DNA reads TGTGCCAGCAGGAGAGACTACGAGCAGTACTTC. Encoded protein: CASRRDYEQYF.